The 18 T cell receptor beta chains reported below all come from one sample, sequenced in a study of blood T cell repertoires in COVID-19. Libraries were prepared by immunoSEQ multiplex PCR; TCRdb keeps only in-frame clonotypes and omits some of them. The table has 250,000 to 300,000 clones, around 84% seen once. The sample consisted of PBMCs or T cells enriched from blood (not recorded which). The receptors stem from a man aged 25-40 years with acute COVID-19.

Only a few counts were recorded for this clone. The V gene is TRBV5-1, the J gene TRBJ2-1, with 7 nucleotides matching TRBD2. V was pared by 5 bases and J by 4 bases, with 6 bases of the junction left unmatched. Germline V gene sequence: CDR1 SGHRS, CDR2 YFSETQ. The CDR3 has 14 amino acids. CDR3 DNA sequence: TGCGCCAGCAGTGTAGCGGGTTTTTACAATGAGCAGTTCTTC. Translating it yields CASSVAGFYNEQFF.

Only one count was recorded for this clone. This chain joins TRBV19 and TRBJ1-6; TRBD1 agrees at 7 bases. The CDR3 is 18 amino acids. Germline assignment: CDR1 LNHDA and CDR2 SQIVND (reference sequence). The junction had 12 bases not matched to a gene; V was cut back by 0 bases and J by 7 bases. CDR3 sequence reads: CASSIDQARGQRNSPLHF. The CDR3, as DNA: TGTGCCAGTAGTATAGATCAGGCGAGGGGGCAAAGGAATTCACCCCTCCACTTT.

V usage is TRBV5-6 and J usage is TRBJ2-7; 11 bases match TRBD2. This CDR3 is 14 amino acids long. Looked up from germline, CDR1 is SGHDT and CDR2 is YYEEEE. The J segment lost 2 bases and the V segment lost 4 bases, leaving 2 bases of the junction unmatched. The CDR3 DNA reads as TGTGCCAGCAGCAGACTAGCGGGAACCTACGAGCAGTACGTC. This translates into CASSRLAGTYEQYV.

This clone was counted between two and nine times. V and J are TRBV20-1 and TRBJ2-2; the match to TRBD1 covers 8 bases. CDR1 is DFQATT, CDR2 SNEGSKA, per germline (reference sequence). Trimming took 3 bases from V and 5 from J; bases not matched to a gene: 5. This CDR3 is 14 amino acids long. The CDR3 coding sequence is TGCAGTGCTAGTGGGGACAGGCTGACCGGGGAGCTGTTTTTT. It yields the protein CSASGDRLTGELFF.

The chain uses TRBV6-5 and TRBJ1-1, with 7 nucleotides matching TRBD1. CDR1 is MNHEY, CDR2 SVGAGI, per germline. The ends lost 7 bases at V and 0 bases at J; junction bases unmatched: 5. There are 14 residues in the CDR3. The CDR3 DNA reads TGTGCCAGCACAAGGGACAGAGTGAACACTGAAGCTTTCTTT. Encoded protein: CASTRDRVNTEAFF.

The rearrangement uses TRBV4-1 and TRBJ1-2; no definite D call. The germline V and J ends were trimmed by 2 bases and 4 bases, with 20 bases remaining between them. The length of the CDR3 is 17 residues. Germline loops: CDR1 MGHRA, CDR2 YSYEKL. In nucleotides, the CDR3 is TGCGCCAGCAGCCAAAGTCCCCGTAGGCCCGAGGGCTATGGCTACACCTTC. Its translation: CASSQSPRRPEGYGYTF.

This CDR3 is CASSQRGGYPEAFF. CDR3 nucleotides: TGTGCCAGCAGCCAAAGGGGTGGCTATCCTGAAGCTTTCTTT. The chain employs TRBV5-6 and TRBJ1-1; D might be TRBD1 (5 bases). V lost 4 bases, J lost 6 bases, and 16 bases lay in between. The CDR3 loop spans 14 amino acids. Germline assignment: CDR1 SGHDT and CDR2 YYEEEE. The entire variable domain, with the rest obtained from reference TRBV5-6 and TRBJ1-1, is as follows: DAGVTQSPTHLIKTRGQQVTLRCSPKSGHDTVSWYQQALGQGPQFIFQYYEEEERQRGNFPDRFSGHQFPNYSSELNVNALLLGDSALYLCASSQRGGYPEAFFGQGTRLTVV.

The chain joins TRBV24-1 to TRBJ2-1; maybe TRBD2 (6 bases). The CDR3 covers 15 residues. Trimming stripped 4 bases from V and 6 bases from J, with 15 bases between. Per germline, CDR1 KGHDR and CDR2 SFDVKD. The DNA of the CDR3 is TGTGCCACCAGTGACCGTTCGGTGGGGGGCAATGAGCAGTTCTTC. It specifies CATSDRSVGGNEQFF.

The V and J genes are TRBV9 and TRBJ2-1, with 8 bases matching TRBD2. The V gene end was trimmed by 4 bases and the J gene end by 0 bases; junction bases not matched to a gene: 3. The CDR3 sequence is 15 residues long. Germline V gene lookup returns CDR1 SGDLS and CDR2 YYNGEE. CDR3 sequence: CASSLSGDSYNEQFF. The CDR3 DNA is TGTGCCAGCAGCCTTAGCGGGGACTCCTACAATGAGCAGTTCTTC.

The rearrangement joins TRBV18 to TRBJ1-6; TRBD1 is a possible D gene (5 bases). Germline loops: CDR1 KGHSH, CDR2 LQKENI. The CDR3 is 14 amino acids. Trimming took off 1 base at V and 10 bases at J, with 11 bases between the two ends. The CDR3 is CASSPLEEGSPLHF. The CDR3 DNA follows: TGTGCCAGCTCACCACTTGAGGAGGGGTCACCCCTCCACTTT.

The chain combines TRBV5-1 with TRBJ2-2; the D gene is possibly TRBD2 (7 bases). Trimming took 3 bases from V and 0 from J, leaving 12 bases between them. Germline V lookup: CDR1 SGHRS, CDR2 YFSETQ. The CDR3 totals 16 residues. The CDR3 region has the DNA TGCGCCAGCAGCTGGGGGGGCGGACCGAACACCGGGGAGCTGTTTTTT. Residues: CASSWGGGPNTGELFF.

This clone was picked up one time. CDR3 DNA sequence: TGTGCCAGCAGTTACCGAACTACCTACGAGCAGTACGTC. Residues: CASSYRTTYEQYV. The chain couples TRBV6-2 or TRBV6-3 to TRBJ2-7; D is undetermined. This CDR3 comprises 13 residues. V was pared by 2 bases and J by 2 bases, with 7 bases between. CDR1 MNHEY and CDR2 SVGEGT come from the germline V gene.

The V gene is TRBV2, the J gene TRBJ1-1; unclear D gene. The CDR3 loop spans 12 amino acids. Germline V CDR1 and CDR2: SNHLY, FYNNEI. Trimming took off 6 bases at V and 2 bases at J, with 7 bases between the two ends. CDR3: CASRLLNTEAFF. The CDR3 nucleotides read TGTGCCAGCAGGCTACTAAACACTGAAGCTTTCTTT. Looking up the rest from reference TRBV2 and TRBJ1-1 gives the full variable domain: EPEVTQTPSHQVTQMGQEVILRCVPISNHLYFYWYRQILGQKVEFLVSFYNNEISEKSEIFDDQFSVERPDGSNFTLKIRSTKLEDSAMYFCASRLLNTEAFFGQGTRLTVV.

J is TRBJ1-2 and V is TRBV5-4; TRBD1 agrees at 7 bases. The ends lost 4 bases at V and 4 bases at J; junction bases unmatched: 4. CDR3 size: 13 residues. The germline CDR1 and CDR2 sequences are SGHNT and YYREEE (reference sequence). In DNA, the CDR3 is TGTGCCAGCAGCCGCCGGGACAGCTATGGCTACACCTTC. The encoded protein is CASSRRDSYGYTF. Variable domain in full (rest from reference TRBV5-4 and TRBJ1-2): ETGVTQSPTHLIKTRGQQVTLRCSSQSGHNTVSWYQQALGQGPQFIFQYYREEENGRGNFPPRFSGLQFPNYSSELNVNALELDDSALYLCASSRRDSYGYTFGSGTRLTVV.

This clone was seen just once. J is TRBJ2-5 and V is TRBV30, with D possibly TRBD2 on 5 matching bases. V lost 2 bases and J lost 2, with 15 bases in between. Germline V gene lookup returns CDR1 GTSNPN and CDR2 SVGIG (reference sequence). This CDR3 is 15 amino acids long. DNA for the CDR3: TGTGCCTGGAGTCCCAGCGGAGCTTTACAAGAGACCCAGTACTTC. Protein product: CAWSPSGALQETQYF.

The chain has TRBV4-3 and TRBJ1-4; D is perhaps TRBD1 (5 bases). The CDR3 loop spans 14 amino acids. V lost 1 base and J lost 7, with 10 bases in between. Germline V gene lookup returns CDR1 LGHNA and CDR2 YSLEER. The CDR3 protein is CASSQGRGREKLFF. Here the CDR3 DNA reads TGCGCCAGCAGCCAAGGAAGGGGCCGTGAAAAACTGTTTTTT.

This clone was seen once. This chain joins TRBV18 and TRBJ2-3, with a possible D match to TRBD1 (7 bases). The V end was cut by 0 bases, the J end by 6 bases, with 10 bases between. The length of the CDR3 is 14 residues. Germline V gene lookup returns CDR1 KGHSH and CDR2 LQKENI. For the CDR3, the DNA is TGTGCCAGCTCACCACCGACAGGGAGGGATACGCAGTATTTT. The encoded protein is CASSPPTGRDTQYF.

The CDR3 DNA reads as TGTGCCAGCAGCTACACTAGCAATCAGCCCCAGCATTTT. It translates to CASSYTSNQPQHF. The chain uses TRBV11-3 and TRBJ1-5, with D unresolved. Trimming removed 4 bases at V and 0 bases at J, with 4 bases between. The germline CDR1 and CDR2 sequences are SGHNT and YENEEA. The CDR3 extends over 13 amino acids.